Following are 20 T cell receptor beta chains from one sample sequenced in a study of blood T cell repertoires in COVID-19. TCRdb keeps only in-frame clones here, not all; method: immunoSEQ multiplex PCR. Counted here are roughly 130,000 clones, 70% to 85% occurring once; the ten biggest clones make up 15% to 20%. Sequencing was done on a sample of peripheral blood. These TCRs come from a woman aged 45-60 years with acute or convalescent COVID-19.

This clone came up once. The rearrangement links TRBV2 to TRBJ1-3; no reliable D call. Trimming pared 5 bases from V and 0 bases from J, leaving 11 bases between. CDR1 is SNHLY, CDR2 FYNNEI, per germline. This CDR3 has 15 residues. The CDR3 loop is CASSPYHSSGNTIYF. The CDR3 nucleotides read TGTGCCAGCAGTCCCTACCATAGCTCTGGAAACACCATATATTTT.

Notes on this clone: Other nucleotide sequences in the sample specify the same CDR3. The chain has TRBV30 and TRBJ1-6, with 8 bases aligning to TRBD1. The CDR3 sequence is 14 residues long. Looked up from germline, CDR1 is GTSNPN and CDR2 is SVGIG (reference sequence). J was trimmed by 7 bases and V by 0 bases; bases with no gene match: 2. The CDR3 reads CAWSVGQGNSPLHF. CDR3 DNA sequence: TGTGCCTGGAGTGTTGGACAGGGAAATTCACCCCTCCACTTT.

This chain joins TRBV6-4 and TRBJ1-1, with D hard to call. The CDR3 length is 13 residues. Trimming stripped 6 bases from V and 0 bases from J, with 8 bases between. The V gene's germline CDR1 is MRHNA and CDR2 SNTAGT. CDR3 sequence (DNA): TGTGCCAGCAGCGTCGACATGAACACTGAAGCTTTCTTT. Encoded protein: CASSVDMNTEAFF.

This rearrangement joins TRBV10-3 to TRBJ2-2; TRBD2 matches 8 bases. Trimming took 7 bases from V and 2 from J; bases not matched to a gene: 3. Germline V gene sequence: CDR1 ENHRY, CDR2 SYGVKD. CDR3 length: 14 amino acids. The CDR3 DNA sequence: TGTGCCATCACACTAGCGGAAAACACCGGGGAGCTGTTTTTT. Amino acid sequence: CAITLAENTGELFF.

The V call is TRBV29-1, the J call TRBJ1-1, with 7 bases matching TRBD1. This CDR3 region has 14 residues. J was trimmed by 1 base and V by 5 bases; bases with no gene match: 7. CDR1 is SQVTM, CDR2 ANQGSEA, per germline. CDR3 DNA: TGCAGCGTTAGACAGGGAAGGGGGAACACTGAAGCTTTCTTT. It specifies CSVRQGRGNTEAFF.

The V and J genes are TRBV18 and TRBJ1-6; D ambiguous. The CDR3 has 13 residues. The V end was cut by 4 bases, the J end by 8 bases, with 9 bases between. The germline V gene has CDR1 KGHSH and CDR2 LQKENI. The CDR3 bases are TGTGCCAGCTCACGTCTTCCGGATTCACCCCTCCACTTT. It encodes CASSRLPDSPLHF.

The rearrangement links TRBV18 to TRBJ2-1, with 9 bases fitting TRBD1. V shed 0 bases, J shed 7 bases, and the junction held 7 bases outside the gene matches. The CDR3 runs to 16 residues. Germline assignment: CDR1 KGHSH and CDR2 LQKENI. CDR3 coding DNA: TGTGCCAGCTCACCACCAGTCGGACAGGGGAGAAATGAGCAGTTCTTC. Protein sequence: CASSPPVGQGRNEQFF.

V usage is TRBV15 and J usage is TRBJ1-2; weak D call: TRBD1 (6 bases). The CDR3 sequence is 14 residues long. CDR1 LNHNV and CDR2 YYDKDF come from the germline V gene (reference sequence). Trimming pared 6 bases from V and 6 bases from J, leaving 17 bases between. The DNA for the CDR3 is TGTGCCACCAGTTCCGACTGGGGGCAGAATGGCTACACCTTC. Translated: CATSSDWGQNGYTF.

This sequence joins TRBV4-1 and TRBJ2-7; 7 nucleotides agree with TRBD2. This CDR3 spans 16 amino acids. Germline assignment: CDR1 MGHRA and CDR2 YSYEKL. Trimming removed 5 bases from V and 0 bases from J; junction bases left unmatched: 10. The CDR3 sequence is CASSARLGTNSYEQYF. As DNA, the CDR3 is TGCGCCAGCAGCGCCCGCCTCGGGACTAACTCCTACGAGCAGTACTTC.

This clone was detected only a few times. The CDR3 nucleotides are TGTGCCAGCAGCTTAGATACAGGGCCCAAAAACATTCAGTACTTC. This encodes CASSLDTGPKNIQYF. The gene calls are TRBV7-8 and TRBJ2-4; D possibly corresponds to TRBD1 (6 bases). Germline V gene lookup returns CDR1 SGHVS and CDR2 FQNEAQ. The ends were cut back, 1 base at V and 2 bases at J, with 9 bases in the middle. The CDR3 consists of 15 residues.

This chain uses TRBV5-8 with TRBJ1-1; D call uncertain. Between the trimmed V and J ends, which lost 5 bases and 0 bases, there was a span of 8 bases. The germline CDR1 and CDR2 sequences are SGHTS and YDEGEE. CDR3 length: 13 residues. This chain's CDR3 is CASRATVNTEAFF. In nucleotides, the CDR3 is TGTGCCAGCAGGGCTACAGTGAACACTGAAGCTTTCTTT.

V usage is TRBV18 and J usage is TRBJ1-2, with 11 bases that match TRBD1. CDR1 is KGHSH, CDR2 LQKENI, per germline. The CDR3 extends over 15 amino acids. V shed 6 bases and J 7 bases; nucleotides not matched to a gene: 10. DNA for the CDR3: TGTGCCAGCTCGCAAGACAGGACAGGGGGCGGTGGCTACACCTTC. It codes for CASSQDRTGGGGYTF.

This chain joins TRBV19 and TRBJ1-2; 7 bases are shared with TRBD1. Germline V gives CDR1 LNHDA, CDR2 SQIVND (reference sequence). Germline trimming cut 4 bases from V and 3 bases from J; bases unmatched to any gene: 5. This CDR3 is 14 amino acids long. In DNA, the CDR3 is TGTGCCAGTAGTACGACAGGGCAGGACTATGGCTACACCTTC. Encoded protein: CASSTTGQDYGYTF.

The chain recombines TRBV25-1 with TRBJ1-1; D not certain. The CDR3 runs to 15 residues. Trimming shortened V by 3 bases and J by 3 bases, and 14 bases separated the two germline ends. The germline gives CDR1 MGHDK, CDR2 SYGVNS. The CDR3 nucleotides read TGTGCCAGCAGTGATCCGAGGACTATGGACACTGAAGCTTTCTTT. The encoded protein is CASSDPRTMDTEAFF.

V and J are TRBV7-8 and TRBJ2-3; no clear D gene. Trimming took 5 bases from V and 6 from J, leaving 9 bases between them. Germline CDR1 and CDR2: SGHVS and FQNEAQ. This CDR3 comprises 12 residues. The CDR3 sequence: CASSRILDTQYF. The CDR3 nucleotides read TGTGCCAGCAGCCGAATACTGGATACGCAGTATTTT. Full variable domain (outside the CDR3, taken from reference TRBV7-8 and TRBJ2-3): GAGVSQSPRYKVAKRGQDVALRCDPISGHVSLFWYQQALGQGPEFLTYFQNEAQLDKSGLPSDRFFAERPEGSVSTLKIQRTQQEDSAVYLCASSRILDTQYFGPGTRLTVL.

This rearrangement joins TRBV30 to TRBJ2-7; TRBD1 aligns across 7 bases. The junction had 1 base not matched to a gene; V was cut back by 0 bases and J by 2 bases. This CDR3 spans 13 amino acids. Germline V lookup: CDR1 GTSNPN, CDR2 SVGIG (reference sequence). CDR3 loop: CAWSVQGTYEQYF. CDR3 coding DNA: TGTGCCTGGAGTGTACAGGGGACCTACGAGCAGTACTTC.

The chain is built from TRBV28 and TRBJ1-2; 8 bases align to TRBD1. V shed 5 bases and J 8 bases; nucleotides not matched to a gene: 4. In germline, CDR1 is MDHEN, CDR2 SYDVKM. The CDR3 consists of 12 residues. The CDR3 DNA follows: TGTGCCAGCAGTGGACAGGGACTGGGCTACACCTTC. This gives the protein CASSGQGLGYTF.

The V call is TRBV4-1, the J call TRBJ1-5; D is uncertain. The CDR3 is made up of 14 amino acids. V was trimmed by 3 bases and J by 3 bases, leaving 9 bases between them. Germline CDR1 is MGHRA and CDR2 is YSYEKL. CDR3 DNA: TGCGCCAGCAGCCAGCAGGCAGTCAATCAGCCCCAGCATTTT. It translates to CASSQQAVNQPQHF.

Written as DNA, the CDR3 is TGTGCCAGCAGCCGTACCGGGACAGGGGATGAAAAACTGTTTTTT. It codes for CASSRTGTGDEKLFF. The V gene is TRBV7-3, the J gene TRBJ1-4, with 10 bases lining up with TRBD1. The trim removed 5 bases at V and 6 bases at J, leaving 6 bases unmatched. CDR1 and CDR2 (germline): SGHTA, FQGTGA. The CDR3 loop spans 15 amino acids.

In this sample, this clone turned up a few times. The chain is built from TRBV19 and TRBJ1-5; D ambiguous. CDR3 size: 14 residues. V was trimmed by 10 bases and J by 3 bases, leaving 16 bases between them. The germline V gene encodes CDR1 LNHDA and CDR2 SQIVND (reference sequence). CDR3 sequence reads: CATSREGYNQPQHF. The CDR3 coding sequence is TGTGCCACCTCCCGGGAGGGCTACAATCAGCCCCAGCATTTT.